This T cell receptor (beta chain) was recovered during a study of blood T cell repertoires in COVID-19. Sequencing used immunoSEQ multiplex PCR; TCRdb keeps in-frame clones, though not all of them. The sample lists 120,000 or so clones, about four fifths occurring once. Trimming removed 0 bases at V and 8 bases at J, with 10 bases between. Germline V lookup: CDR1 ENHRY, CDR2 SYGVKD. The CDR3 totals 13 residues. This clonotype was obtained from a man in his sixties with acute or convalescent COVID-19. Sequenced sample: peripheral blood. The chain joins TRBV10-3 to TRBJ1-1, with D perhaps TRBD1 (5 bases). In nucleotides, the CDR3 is TGTGCCATCAGTGAGTCGCGGGGCCCCGAAGCTTTCTTT. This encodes CAISESRGPEAFF.